These 8 T cell receptor beta chains were all obtained from the same sample, sequenced in a study of blood T cells in healthy people across ages. Together with a sample-barcoded 5' primer, a J-beta primer mix was included in a second PCR lasting about 7 to 12 cycles. MiXCR, applied by TCRdb to the 5' RACE reads, yields one record per CDR3 protein. The table has over 700,000 distinct CDR3 sequences, 40% to 65% seen once; the top ten hold 41%. Sequenced sample: blood. These receptors were obtained from a man at least 80 years old in good health.

This clonotype was detected only a few times. This sequence joins TRBV10-3 and TRBJ2-2; perhaps D is TRBD1 or TRBD2 (5 bases each). Between the trimmed V and J ends, which lost 6 bases and 5 bases, there was a span of 16 bases. This CDR3 region has 15 residues. Germline V gives CDR1 ENHRY, CDR2 SYGVKD. DNA for the CDR3: TGTGCCATCAGAGGGACGGGGATAAAGACCGGGGAGCTGTTTTTT. Its protein product is CAIRGTGIKTGELFF.

This rearrangement joins TRBV4-2 to TRBJ2-7; tentative D call: TRBD1 (5 bases). This CDR3 contains 16 residues. V lost 0 bases and J lost 0, with 12 bases in between. Germline CDR1 is LGHNA and CDR2 is YNFKEQ. The CDR3 spells CASSQEPTASSYEQYF. The CDR3 coding sequence is TGTGCCAGCAGCCAAGAACCGACAGCAAGCTCCTACGAGCAGTACTTC.

The chain links TRBV6-6 to TRBJ1-3, with a possible D match to TRBD1 (6 bases). Per the germline V gene, CDR1 is MNHNY and CDR2 is SVGAGI (reference sequence). The CDR3 covers 15 residues. V was clipped by 7 bases and J by 4 bases, with 17 bases between them. The CDR3 DNA reads as TGTGCCAGCATTCTTACCGGGACACCGGGAAACACCATATATTTT. Translating it yields CASILTGTPGNTIYF.

The chain combines TRBV20-1 with TRBJ2-2; TRBD1 is a possible D gene (5 bases). V was trimmed by 6 bases and J by 1 base, leaving 15 bases between them. The CDR3 spans 15 residues. Germline V lookup: CDR1 DFQATT, CDR2 SNEGSKA (reference sequence). This chain's CDR3 is CSARGISLNTGELFF. In DNA form, the CDR3 reads TGCAGTGCAAGGGGTATCAGTTTGAACACCGGGGAGCTGTTTTTT.

The rearrangement joins TRBV20-1 to TRBJ2-3; 8 bases line up with TRBD2. Looked up from germline, CDR1 is DFQATT and CDR2 is SNEGSKA (reference sequence). This CDR3 contains 15 residues. The J segment lost 2 bases and the V segment lost 0 bases, leaving 4 bases of the junction unmatched. CDR3 in DNA: TGCAGTGCTAGAGATGTAGCGGGGCCCACAGATACGCAGTATTTT. The encoded protein is CSARDVAGPTDTQYF.

This chain links TRBV7-9 with TRBJ2-5, with 10 bases aligning to TRBD2. The DNA end is more similar to TRBJ2-7, so the J call may be wrong. CDR3 length equals 17 residues. Germline lookup yields CDR1 SEHNR and CDR2 FQNEAQ (reference sequence). In DNA form, the CDR3 reads TGTGCCAGCAGCTTATACGGACGGTACAGCGGGAGGGCCGAGCAGTACTTC. Amino acid sequence: CASSLYGRYSGRAEQYF.

The chain has TRBV3-1 and TRBJ2-7; D is uncertain. CDR1 and CDR2 (germline): LGHDT, YNNKEL (reference sequence). V dropped 5 bases and J dropped 6 bases, with 17 bases sitting between them. The CDR3 has 14 amino acids. The CDR3 bases are TGTGCCAGCAGCTTGGTGTCTCTAGGCTCCGAGCAGTACTTC. This gives the protein CASSLVSLGSEQYF.

V is TRBV12-3 or TRBV12-4 and J is TRBJ1-1; tentative D call: TRBD1 (6 bases). Trimming shortened V by 5 bases and J by 7 bases, and 14 bases separated the two germline ends. This CDR3 has 13 amino acids. In nucleotides, the CDR3 is TGTGCCAGCAGTGTAACAGGGTTGGGTGAAGCTTTCTTT. Its translation is CASSVTGLGEAFF.